This T cell receptor beta chain appears in the sequencing data of a study of blood T cell repertoires in COVID-19. Assay used: immunoSEQ multiplex PCR; TCRdb lists only in-frame clones, some missing. In the table there are 250,000 or so clones, approximately 90% of which are singletons. CDR1 and CDR2 from the germline V gene are SGHTA and FQGNSA. V shed 4 bases and J shed 4 bases, with 13 bases lying between them. This CDR3 has 14 residues. This sequence joins TRBV7-2 and TRBJ1-1; D remains unclear. The sequencing sample was made of peripheral blood. This sequence originates from a woman aged 25 to 39 with COVID-19, enrolled during active disease. CDR3 loop: CASSWSGDVTEAFF. The CDR3 DNA reads as TGTGCCAGCAGCTGGTCCGGGGATGTCACTGAAGCTTTCTTT.